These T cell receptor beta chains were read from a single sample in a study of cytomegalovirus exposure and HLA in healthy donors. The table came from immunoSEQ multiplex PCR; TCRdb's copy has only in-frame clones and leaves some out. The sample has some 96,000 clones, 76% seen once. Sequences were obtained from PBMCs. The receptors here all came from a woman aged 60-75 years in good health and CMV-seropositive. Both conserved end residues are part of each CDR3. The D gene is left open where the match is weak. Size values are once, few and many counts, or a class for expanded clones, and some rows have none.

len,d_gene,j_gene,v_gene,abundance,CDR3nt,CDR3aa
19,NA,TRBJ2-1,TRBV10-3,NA,TGTGCCATCACCCCGAGGACAGGGGGCTTAACTAGCGGGAGTAATGAGCAGTTCTTC,CAITPRTGGLTSGSNEQFF
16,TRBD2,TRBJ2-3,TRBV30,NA,TGTGCCTGGACTAAGACCAAGCTAGCGGGCACAGATACGCAGTATTTT,CAWTKTKLAGTDTQYF
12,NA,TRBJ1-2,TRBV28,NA,TGTGCCTCTAAAAAAGGAGGGTATGGCTACACCTTC,CASKKGGYGYTF
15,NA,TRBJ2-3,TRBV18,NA,TGTGCCAGCTCACCACTAGCCCAGGGGATAGATACGCAGTATTTT,CASSPLAQGIDTQYF
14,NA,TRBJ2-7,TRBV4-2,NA,TGTGCCAGCAGCCGCGACAGTCAAATCTACGAGCAGTACTTC,CASSRDSQIYEQYF
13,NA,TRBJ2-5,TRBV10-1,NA,TGCGCCAGCAGTGGGCACAGACAAGAGACCCAGTACTTC,CASSGHRQETQYF
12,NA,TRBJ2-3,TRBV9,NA,TGTGCCAGCAGCGTTGGTGGCGGTACGCAGTATTTT,CASSVGGGTQYF
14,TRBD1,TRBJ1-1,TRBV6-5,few,TGTGCCAGCAGCCAAACAGGGGGCTATTCTGAAGCTTTCTTT,CASSQTGGYSEAFF
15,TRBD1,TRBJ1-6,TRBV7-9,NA,TGTGCCAGCAGCTTAAGTGGGACAGCTGATTCACCCCTCCACTTT,CASSLSGTADSPLHF
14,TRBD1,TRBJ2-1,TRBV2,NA,TGTGCCAGCAGTTTGAGGACAGGGAAAAATGAGCAGTTCTTC,CASSLRTGKNEQFF
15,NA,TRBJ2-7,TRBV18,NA,TGTGCCAGCTCACAAACGCAGGGGCTATACCACGAGCAGTACTTC,CASSQTQGLYHEQYF
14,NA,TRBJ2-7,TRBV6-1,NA,TGTGCCAGCAGGGTAGACAGGTTCGGCTACGAGCAGTACTTC,CASRVDRFGYEQYF
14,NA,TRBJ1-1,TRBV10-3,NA,TGTGCCATCAGTGAGTCGCGCAAGAACACTGAAGCTTTCTTT,CAISESRKNTEAFF
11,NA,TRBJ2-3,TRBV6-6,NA,TGTGCCAGCAGGTACACAGATACGCAGTATTTT,CASRYTDTQYF
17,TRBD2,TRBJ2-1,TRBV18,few,TGTGCCAGCTCACTCCCCGGACTAGCGGTCCTCTACAATGAGCAGTTCTTC,CASSLPGLAVLYNEQFF
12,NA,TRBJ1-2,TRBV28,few,TGTGCCAGCACCCCAGGATCAACCGGCTACACCTTC,CASTPGSTGYTF
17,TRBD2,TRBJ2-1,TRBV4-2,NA,TGTGCCAGCAGCCAAGATCGGACTAGCGGGAGTGTGGGGGATGAGTTCTTC,CASSQDRTSGSVGDEFF
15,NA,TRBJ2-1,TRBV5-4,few,TGTGCCAGCAGCTTGGGAGTATCCCATTACAATGAGCAGTTCTTC,CASSLGVSHYNEQFF
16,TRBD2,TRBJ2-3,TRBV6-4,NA,TGTGCCAGCAGTGGTGGGACTAGCGGGAGAACAGATACGCAGTATTTT,CASSGGTSGRTDTQYF
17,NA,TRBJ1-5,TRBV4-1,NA,TGCGCCAGCAGCCAAGCCCTGTGGCAGGGCGACAATCAGCCCCAGCATTTT,CASSQALWQGDNQPQHF
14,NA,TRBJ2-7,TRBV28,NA,TGTGCCAGCAGCGAAATCAGCCGGGGTGACGAGCAGTACTTC,CASSEISRGDEQYF
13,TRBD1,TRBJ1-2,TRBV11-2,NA,TGTGCCAGCAGCTCGACAGGGCCCTATGGCTACACCTTC,CASSSTGPYGYTF
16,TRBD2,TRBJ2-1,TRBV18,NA,TGTGCCAGCTCACCCCCTACTAGCGTCTCCTACAATGAGCAGTTCTTC,CASSPPTSVSYNEQFF
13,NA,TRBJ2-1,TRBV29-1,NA,TGCAGCGGCGGCAGTAGAGCTCCTTGGGAGCAGTTCTTC,CSGGSRAPWEQFF
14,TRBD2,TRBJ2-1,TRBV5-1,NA,TGCGCCAGCAGCAACGGACTAGCGGGAGCTGAGCAGTTCTTC,CASSNGLAGAEQFF
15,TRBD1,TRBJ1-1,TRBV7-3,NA,TGTGCCAGCAGCCCCGGGACAGGGTCAGACACTGAAGCTTTCTTT,CASSPGTGSDTEAFF
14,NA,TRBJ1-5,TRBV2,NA,TGTGCCAGCAGTGTCAGGGGTCGCAATCAGCCCCAGCATTTT,CASSVRGRNQPQHF
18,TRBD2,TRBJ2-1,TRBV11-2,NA,TGTGCCAGCAGTCCCAGGAGCGGGAGGGCCCCCTCCTACAATGAGCAGTTCTTC,CASSPRSGRAPSYNEQFF
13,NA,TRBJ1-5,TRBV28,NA,TGTGCCAGCAGACCGGACAGATTTCAGCCCCAGCATTTT,CASRPDRFQPQHF
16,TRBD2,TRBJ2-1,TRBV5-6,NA,TGTGCCAGCAGTCGACAGCGGGAGGGCTCCCGCAATGAGCAGTTCTTC,CASSRQREGSRNEQFF
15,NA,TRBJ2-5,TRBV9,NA,TGTGCCAGCAGCGCCCCCTACGGGGTTCAAGAGACCCAGTACTTC,CASSAPYGVQETQYF
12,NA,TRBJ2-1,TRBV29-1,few,TGCAGCGTTGGGTTCGGGGACAATGAGCAGTTCTTC,CSVGFGDNEQFF